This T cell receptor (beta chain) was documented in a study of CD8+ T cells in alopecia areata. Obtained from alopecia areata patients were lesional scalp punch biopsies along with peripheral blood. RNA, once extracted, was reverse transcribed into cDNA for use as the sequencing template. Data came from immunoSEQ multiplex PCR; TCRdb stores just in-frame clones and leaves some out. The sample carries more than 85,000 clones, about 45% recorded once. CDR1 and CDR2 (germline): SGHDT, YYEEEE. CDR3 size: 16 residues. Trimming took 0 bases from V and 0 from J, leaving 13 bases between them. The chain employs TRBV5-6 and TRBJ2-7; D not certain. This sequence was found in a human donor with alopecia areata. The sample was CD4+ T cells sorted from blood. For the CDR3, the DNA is TGTGCCAGCAGCTTGGGTCCGGGCAAGAGCTCCTACGAGCAGTACTTC. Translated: CASSLGPGKSSYEQYF.